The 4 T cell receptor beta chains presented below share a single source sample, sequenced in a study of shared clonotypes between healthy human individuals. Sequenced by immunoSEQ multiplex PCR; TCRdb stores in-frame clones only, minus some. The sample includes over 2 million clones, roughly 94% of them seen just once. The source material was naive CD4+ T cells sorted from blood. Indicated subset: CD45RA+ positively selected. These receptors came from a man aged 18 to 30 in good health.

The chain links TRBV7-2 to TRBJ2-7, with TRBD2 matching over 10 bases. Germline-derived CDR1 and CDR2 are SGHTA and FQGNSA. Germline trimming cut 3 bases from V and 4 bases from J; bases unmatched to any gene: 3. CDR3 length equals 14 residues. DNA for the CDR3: TGTGCCAGCAGCTTCACTAGCGGGGTTTACGAGCAGTACTTC. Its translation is CASSFTSGVYEQYF.

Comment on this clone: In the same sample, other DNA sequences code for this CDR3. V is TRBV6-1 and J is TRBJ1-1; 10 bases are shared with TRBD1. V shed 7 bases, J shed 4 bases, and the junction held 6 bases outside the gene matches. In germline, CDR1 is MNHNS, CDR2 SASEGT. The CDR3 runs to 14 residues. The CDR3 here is CASTSRTGGTEAFF. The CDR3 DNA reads TGTGCCAGCACCTCGAGGACAGGGGGCACTGAAGCTTTCTTT.

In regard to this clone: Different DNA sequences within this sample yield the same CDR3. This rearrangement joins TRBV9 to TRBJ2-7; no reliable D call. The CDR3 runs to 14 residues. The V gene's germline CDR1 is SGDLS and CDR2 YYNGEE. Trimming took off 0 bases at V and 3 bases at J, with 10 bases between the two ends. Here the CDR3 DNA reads TGTGCCAGCAGCGTAGGGGCAGGCGGCTACGAGCAGTACTTC. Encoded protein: CASSVGAGGYEQYF.

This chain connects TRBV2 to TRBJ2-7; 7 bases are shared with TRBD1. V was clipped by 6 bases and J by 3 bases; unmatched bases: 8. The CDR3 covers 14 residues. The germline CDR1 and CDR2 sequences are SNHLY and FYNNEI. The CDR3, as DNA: TGTGCCAGCAGGGGGACAGTCCCCCGCTACGAGCAGTACTTC. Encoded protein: CASRGTVPRYEQYF.